The 20 T cell receptor beta chains presented below share a single source sample, sequenced in a study of CD8+ T cells in alopecia areata. cDNA serving as the sequencing template came from extracted, reverse transcribed RNA. This table comes from immunoSEQ multiplex PCR, and its TCRdb copy is limited to in-frame clones, with some not included. The sample yields 150,000 or so clones, 85% to 90% seen once. This specimen consisted of CD8+ T cells sorted from blood, obtained at week 0. These receptors originate from a human donor with alopecia areata.

The chain carries TRBV6-5 and TRBJ2-1, with TRBD2 matching over 12 bases. The CDR3 is made up of 15 amino acids. Germline loops: CDR1 MNHEY, CDR2 SVGAGI. After removal of 5 bases from V and 8 bases from J, the junction contained 7 bases not matched to a gene. The CDR3 DNA reads as TGTGCCAGCAGTAACGGACTAGCGGGAACCGATGAGCAGTTCTTC. Protein: CASSNGLAGTDEQFF.

The rearrangement uses TRBV11-2 and TRBJ2-7; TRBD2 agrees at 11 bases. The CDR3 runs 19 residues. With V trimmed by 3 bases and J by 2 bases, 15 bases remained unmatched. Germline-derived CDR1 and CDR2 are SGHAT and FQNNGV. DNA for the CDR3: TGTGCCAGCAGCTTCTCTGACCAACTAGCGGGGGCTGATACCTACGAGCAGTACTTC. As protein: CASSFSDQLAGADTYEQYF.

V is TRBV9 and J is TRBJ2-1; 9 bases are shared with TRBD2. From germline, CDR1 is SGDLS and CDR2 YYNGEE. V dropped 2 bases and J dropped 4; count of bases not matched to a gene: 7. CDR3 size: 16 residues. The CDR3 DNA is TGTGCCAGCAGCGTTGAGAGCGGGGGGCCTTACAATGAGCAGTTCTTC. Its protein product is CASSVESGGPYNEQFF.

The rearrangement uses TRBV4-2 and TRBJ1-5; 9 bases line up with TRBD1. The CDR3 covers 16 residues. Germline V gives CDR1 LGHNA, CDR2 YNFKEQ. J lost 4 bases, V lost 0 bases, and 4 bases had no gene match. The CDR3 sequence: CASSQDSGTGNQPQHF. The CDR3 DNA reads TGTGCCAGCAGCCAAGATTCCGGGACAGGGAATCAGCCCCAGCATTTT.

This clone turned up a few times. The chain uses TRBV19 and TRBJ2-7, with D possibly matching TRBD2 (6 bases). This CDR3 is 12 amino acids long. The germline V and J ends were trimmed by 10 bases and 1 base, with 11 bases remaining between them. CDR1 and CDR2 (germline): LNHDA, SQIVND (reference sequence). The CDR3 nucleotides read TGTGCCACCGCTGCGGGGTCCTACGAGCAGTACTTC. This translates into CATAAGSYEQYF.

V usage is TRBV19 and J usage is TRBJ2-1; D is perhaps TRBD1 or TRBD2 (5 bases each). CDR1 is LNHDA and CDR2 is SQIVND in the germline V gene (reference sequence). Trimming removed 4 bases at V and 6 bases at J, with 7 bases between. The CDR3 sequence is 12 residues long. CDR3 nucleotides: TGTGCCAGTAGTAGAGGGGCCAATGAGCAGTTCTTC. This sequence encodes CASSRGANEQFF.

This sequence joins TRBV2 and TRBJ2-5, with D hard to call. V was shortened by 1 base and J by 0 bases, with 9 bases between the two germline ends. There are 15 residues in the CDR3. CDR1 and CDR2 from the germline V gene are SNHLY and FYNNEI. The CDR3 sequence is CASSEGQKYQETQYF. CDR3 DNA: TGTGCCAGCAGTGAAGGGCAGAAGTACCAAGAGACCCAGTACTTC. Filled out from reference TRBV2 and TRBJ2-5, the complete variable domain reads EPEVTQTPSHQVTQMGQEVILRCVPISNHLYFYWYRQILGQKVEFLVSFYNNEISEKSEIFDDQFSVERPDGSNFTLKIRSTKLEDSAMYFCASSEGQKYQETQYFGPGTRLLVL.

This clone has a handful of counts. Within the sample, other DNA sequences also encode this same CDR3. The rearrangement joins TRBV25-1 to TRBJ2-7; D unclear. CDR3 length equals 11 residues. Germline-derived CDR1 and CDR2 are MGHDK and SYGVNS. V lost 3 bases to trimming and J lost 1 base, with 1 base between them. The CDR3 DNA reads TGTGCCAGCAGTGATTCCTACGAGCAGTACTTC. Residues: CASSDSYEQYF.

The chain has TRBV30 and TRBJ2-1, with 7 bases identical to TRBD2. CDR3 length equals 13 residues. Germline CDR1 GTSNPN, CDR2 SVGIG (reference sequence). The V segment lost 2 bases and the J segment 2 bases; nucleotides outside the gene matches: 0. The CDR3 bases are TGTGCCTGGAGTAGCGGGGCCTACAATGAGCAGTTCTTC. This sequence encodes CAWSSGAYNEQFF.

For the CDR3, the DNA is TGTGCCAGCAGCTTGGCGGGAGGCTCCTACAATGAGCAGTTCTTC. As protein: CASSLAGGSYNEQFF. The chain couples TRBV14 to TRBJ2-1; TRBD2 agrees at 8 bases. V lost 5 bases and J lost 0; bases outside the gene matches: 3. CDR3 length: 15 amino acids. Per the germline V gene, CDR1 is SGHDN and CDR2 is FVKESK.

The chain employs TRBV6-1 and TRBJ2-7; 7 positions agree with TRBD2. In germline, CDR1 is MNHNS, CDR2 SASEGT. Unmatched junction bases numbered 6, after V lost 2 bases and J lost 2 bases. The length of the CDR3 is 15 residues. CDR3 nucleotides: TGTGCCAGCAGTGAACCCGCTAGCGGTGCCTACGAGCAGTACTTC. Its protein product is CASSEPASGAYEQYF.

The chain uses TRBV27 and TRBJ2-1; 7 positions agree with TRBD1. The CDR3 consists of 15 residues. V dropped 4 bases and J dropped 0; count of bases not matched to a gene: 3. In germline, CDR1 is MNHEY, CDR2 SMNVEV (reference sequence). Here the CDR3 DNA reads TGTGCCAGCAGTTCGGGACAGAGCTCCTACAATGAGCAGTTCTTC. Protein sequence: CASSSGQSSYNEQFF.

CDR3 DNA: TGTGCCAGCAGTCAAAAAAAAGAAACTAGCTCGGATACGCAGTATTTT. It codes for CASSQKKETSSDTQYF. The chain employs TRBV2 and TRBJ2-3, with a possible D match to TRBD2 (6 bases). Germline loops: CDR1 SNHLY, CDR2 FYNNEI. Trimming removed 5 bases at V and 6 bases at J, with 21 bases between. CDR3 length: 16 amino acids.

The V and J genes are TRBV11-2 and TRBJ2-1; TRBD2 is a possible D gene (6 bases). This CDR3 contains 19 residues. Per germline, CDR1 SGHAT and CDR2 FQNNGV. Trimming shortened V by 2 bases and J by 6 bases, and 26 bases separated the two germline ends. Here the CDR3 DNA reads TGTGCCAGCAGCTTAACCATCGTCGGGAGCAATTTAGTAGGCAATGAGCAGTTCTTC. The encoded protein is CASSLTIVGSNLVGNEQFF.

The chain couples TRBV5-1 to TRBJ2-3; D remains ambiguous. CDR1 SGHRS and CDR2 YFSETQ come from the germline V gene. The CDR3 contains 13 residues. Trimming stripped 4 bases from V and 4 bases from J, with 10 bases between. The CDR3 region is CASSRFPPDTQYF. CDR3 bases: TGCGCCAGCAGCCGTTTTCCCCCAGATACGCAGTATTTT.

This clone was detected only once. This chain joins TRBV6-4 and TRBJ2-2; D gene unclear. V lost 0 bases, J lost 3 bases, and 5 bases lay in between. This CDR3 spans 14 amino acids. CDR1 and CDR2 (germline): MRHNA, SNTAGT. The CDR3: CASSDSGDTGELFF. CDR3 nucleotides: TGTGCCAGCAGTGACTCCGGCGACACCGGGGAGCTGTTTTTT.

The chain is built from TRBV30 and TRBJ2-6, with D perhaps TRBD1 (8 bases). The germline gives CDR1 GTSNPN, CDR2 SVGIG (reference sequence). This CDR3 spans 16 amino acids. V was shortened by 5 bases and J by 0 bases, with 14 bases between the two germline ends. CDR3 sequence (DNA): TGTGCCTGGGTACAGGGGGGGAACTCTGGGGCCAACGTCCTGACTTTC. It codes for CAWVQGGNSGANVLTF.

The chain is built from TRBV29-1 and TRBJ2-1, with 7 bases lining up with TRBD1. The V and J ends lost 8 bases and 2 bases, in that order; junction bases with no gene match: 9. Germline values: CDR1 SQVTM, CDR2 ANQGSEA. The CDR3 contains 14 residues. Here the CDR3 DNA reads TGCAGCTTCCAGACAGGGTTGACCTACAATGAGCAGTTCTTC. Its protein is CSFQTGLTYNEQFF.

The chain links TRBV29-1 to TRBJ2-1; no definite D call. Trimming pared 5 bases from V and 4 bases from J, leaving 12 bases between. The CDR3 sequence is 13 residues long. Germline assignment: CDR1 SQVTM and CDR2 ANQGSEA. The CDR3 loop is CSVSLFSYNEQFF. Here the CDR3 DNA reads TGCAGCGTTTCTTTATTTTCGTACAATGAGCAGTTCTTC.

The J gene is TRBJ2-1, the V gene TRBV27; the match to TRBD2 covers 14 bases. The germline gives CDR1 MNHEY, CDR2 SMNVEV (reference sequence). The CDR3 sequence is 19 residues long. Germline trimming cut 1 base from V and 0 bases from J; bases unmatched to any gene: 5. The CDR3 here is CASSLWGLAGESSYNEQFF. DNA for the CDR3: TGTGCCAGCAGTTTATGGGGACTAGCGGGGGAAAGCTCCTACAATGAGCAGTTCTTC.